Listed here are 14 T cell receptor beta chains from one sample, sequenced in a study of blood T cell repertoires in COVID-19. The table came from immunoSEQ multiplex PCR; TCRdb's copy has only in-frame clones and leaves some out. Among approximately 250,000 clones listed, 83% were seen once. Sequenced input: peripheral blood. The receptor source for this set is a woman between 45 and 65 years old with acute or convalescent COVID-19.

The J gene is TRBJ2-7, the V gene TRBV6-1, with 10 positions matching TRBD2. The germline CDR1 and CDR2 sequences are MNHNS and SASEGT. The CDR3 is made up of 15 amino acids. Trimming cost V 3 bases and J 2 bases; bases outside gene matches: 4. This CDR3 is CASSDLAGVPYEQYF. The CDR3 DNA reads TGTGCCAGCAGTGACCTAGCGGGGGTCCCCTACGAGCAGTACTTC.

This rearrangement joins TRBV18 to TRBJ1-4; D uncertain. V gave up 2 bases and J gave up 8 bases, with 9 bases separating them. This CDR3 is built from 13 residues. Germline V lookup: CDR1 KGHSH, CDR2 LQKENI. The CDR3 DNA follows: TGTGCCAGCTCACCAATAGTAGAGGAAAAACTGTTTTTT. Its protein product is CASSPIVEEKLFF. Looking up the rest from reference TRBV18 and TRBJ1-4 gives the full variable domain: NAGVMQNPRHLVRRRGQEARLRCSPMKGHSHVYWYRQLPEEGLKFMVYLQKENIIDESGMPKERFSAEFPKEGPSILRIQQVVRGDSAAYFCASSPIVEEKLFFGSGTQLSVL.

The V and J genes are TRBV20-1 and TRBJ2-1, with TRBD2 matching over 13 bases. Germline assignment: CDR1 DFQATT and CDR2 SNEGSKA (reference sequence). The length of the CDR3 is 15 residues. The trim removed 3 bases at V and 4 bases at J, leaving 3 bases unmatched. In DNA form, the CDR3 reads TGCAGTGCTAGTGCGGGACTAGCGGGATACAATGAGCAGTTCTTC. Translation: CSASAGLAGYNEQFF.

This clone was observed once. The chain combines TRBV12-3 or TRBV12-4 with TRBJ1-3; D ambiguous. The V and J ends lost 6 bases and 2 bases respectively, with 8 bases between them. The CDR3 is made up of 13 amino acids. The CDR3 nucleotides read TGTGCCAGCAGAGTTACTCCTGGAAACACCATATATTTT. This sequence encodes CASRVTPGNTIYF.

This clone was seen only once. The V gene is TRBV24-1, the J gene TRBJ2-6; 12 bases fit TRBD1. This CDR3 is built from 17 residues. CDR1 and CDR2 (germline): KGHDR, SFDVKD. J gave up 4 bases and V 5 bases, and 5 bases lay outside the gene matches. In DNA form, the CDR3 reads TGTGCCACCAGTGCTCCGGGACAGGGGGCGGGGGCCAACGTCCTGACTTTC. Protein sequence: CATSAPGQGAGANVLTF.

The chain recombines TRBV7-2 with TRBJ1-2; 7 nucleotides align to TRBD1. Germline V gives CDR1 SGHTA, CDR2 FQGNSA. Trimming at V came to 3 bases and at J to 6 bases, leaving 4 bases not matched to a gene. This CDR3 spans 13 amino acids. In nucleotides, the CDR3 is TGTGCCAGCAGCTTTGACAGGGCTGATGGCTACACCTTC. Amino acid sequence: CASSFDRADGYTF.

J is TRBJ1-1 and V is TRBV11-2; no clear D. The CDR3 has 14 residues. In germline, CDR1 is SGHAT, CDR2 FQNNGV. V dropped 8 bases and J dropped 2 bases, with 15 bases sitting between them. Written as DNA, the CDR3 is TGTGCCAGCGCCCCCCAGAGGGATAACACTGAAGCTTTCTTT. This sequence encodes CASAPQRDNTEAFF.

This chain uses TRBV5-4 with TRBJ2-2; D possibly corresponds to TRBD2 (5 bases). V was clipped by 3 bases and J by 1 base, with 13 bases between them. Germline V gene sequence: CDR1 SGHNT, CDR2 YYREEE (reference sequence). CDR3 length equals 16 residues. CDR3 sequence: CASSSNPGRNTGELFF. CDR3 nucleotide sequence: TGTGCCAGCAGCTCGAACCCGGGAAGGAACACCGGGGAGCTGTTTTTT.

Only a few counts were recorded for this clone. The J gene is TRBJ1-6, the V gene TRBV7-2; 10 bases fit TRBD1. CDR1 and CDR2 (germline): SGHTA, FQGNSA. After removal of 0 bases from V and 7 bases from J, the junction contained 3 bases not matched to a gene. The CDR3 spans 16 residues. The CDR3 nucleotides are TGTGCCAGCAGCTTAGCTGAGGGACAGGGGAATTCACCCCTCCACTTT. Protein sequence: CASSLAEGQGNSPLHF. The full variable domain, rest sourced from reference TRBV7-2 and TRBJ1-6, is GAGVSQSPSNKVTEKGKDVELRCDPISGHTALYWYRQSLGQGLEFLIYFQGNSAPDKSGLPSDRFSAERTGGSVSTLTIQRTQQEDSAVYLCASSLAEGQGNSPLHFGNGTRLTVT.

The chain has TRBV19 and TRBJ1-5; D perhaps matches TRBD1 (6 bases). Germline values: CDR1 LNHDA, CDR2 SQIVND (reference sequence). The CDR3 has 14 amino acids. The germline V and J ends were trimmed by 10 bases and 7 bases, with 20 bases remaining between them. CDR3 in DNA: TGTGCCACCAACCCCACGAGCAGGGGCCAGCCCCAGCATTTT. It is translated as CATNPTSRGQPQHF. The full variable domain, in which reference TRBV19 and TRBJ1-5 provide the parts outside the CDR3, is DGGITQSPKYLFRKEGQNVTLSCEQNLNHDAMYWYRQDPGQGLRLIYYSQIVNDFQKGDIAEGYSVSREKKESFPLTVTSAQKNPTAFYLCATNPTSRGQPQHFGDGTRLSIL.

The V call is TRBV5-8, the J call TRBJ1-5; D is ambiguous. V was clipped by 1 base and J by 4 bases, with 15 bases between them. The germline V gene has CDR1 SGHTS and CDR2 YDEGEE. The CDR3 covers 16 residues. CDR3 in DNA: TGTGCCAGCAGCTTGAGGTCCGGGAGCTCAAATCAGCCCCAGCATTTT. This gives the protein CASSLRSGSSNQPQHF. The full variable domain, rest sourced from reference TRBV5-8 and TRBJ1-5, is EAGVTQSPTHLIKTRGQQATLRCSPISGHTSVYWYQQALGLGLQFLLWYDEGEERNRGNFPPRFSGRQFPNYSSELNVNALELEDSALYLCASSLRSGSSNQPQHFGDGTRLSIL.

The chain combines TRBV27 with TRBJ1-1; no clear D. V shed 8 bases and J shed 10 bases, with 14 bases lying between them. Germline CDR1 and CDR2: MNHEY and SMNVEV (reference sequence). The CDR3 has 11 residues. The CDR3 loop is CASLSGRGAFF. The CDR3 DNA sequence: TGTGCCAGCCTTTCGGGTCGCGGAGCTTTCTTT.

The sample holds one count of this clone. The chain carries TRBV6-5 and TRBJ1-3, with a weak D call TRBD1 (6 bases). Trimming took 6 bases from V and 4 from J, leaving 16 bases between them. This CDR3 comprises 15 residues. CDR1 and CDR2 (germline): MNHEY, SVGAGI. The DNA for the CDR3 is TGTGCCAGCAGCCCCCCCCAGGGGACGGGAAACACCATATATTTT. This gives the protein CASSPPQGTGNTIYF.

The J gene is TRBJ2-1, the V gene TRBV15; TRBD1 is a possible D gene (6 bases). Trimming removed 1 base at V and 9 bases at J, with 16 bases between. The CDR3 covers 15 residues. From germline, CDR1 is LNHNV and CDR2 YYDKDF (reference sequence). CDR3 DNA: TGTGCCACCAGCAGAGGTGGGACACGCCTTGGTGAGCAGTTCTTC. This gives the protein CATSRGGTRLGEQFF.